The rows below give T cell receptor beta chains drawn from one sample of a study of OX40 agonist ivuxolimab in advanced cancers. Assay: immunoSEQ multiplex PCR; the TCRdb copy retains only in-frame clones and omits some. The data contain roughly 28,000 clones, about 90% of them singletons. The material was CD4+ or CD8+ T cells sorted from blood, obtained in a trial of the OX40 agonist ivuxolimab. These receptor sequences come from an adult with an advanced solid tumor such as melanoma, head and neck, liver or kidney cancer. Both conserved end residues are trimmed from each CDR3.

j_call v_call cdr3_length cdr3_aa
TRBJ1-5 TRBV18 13 ASSPPSASNQPQH
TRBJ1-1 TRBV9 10 ASGGEGRQAF
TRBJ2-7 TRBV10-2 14 ASSESVWGTNYEQY
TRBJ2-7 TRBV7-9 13 ASSLAAARAYEQY
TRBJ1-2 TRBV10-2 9 AVNREDGYT
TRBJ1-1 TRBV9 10 ASSPYSTEAF
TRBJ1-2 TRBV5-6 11 ASSGQGDYGYT
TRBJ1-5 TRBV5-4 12 ASSLEGGNQPQH
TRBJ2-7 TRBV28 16 ASSEVGLAGRSSYEQY
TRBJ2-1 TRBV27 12 ASSLGTGGNEQF
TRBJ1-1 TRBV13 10 ASSWGGTEAF
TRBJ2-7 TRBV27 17 ASSQTHTGQGAAKNEQY
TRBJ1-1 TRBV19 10 ASSLWDTEAF
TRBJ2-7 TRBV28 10 ASTEGGYEQY
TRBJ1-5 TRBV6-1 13 ASWLGSLSNQPQH
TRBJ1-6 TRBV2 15 ATRPGTGFTYNSPLH
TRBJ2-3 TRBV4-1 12 ASSQTGGTDTQY
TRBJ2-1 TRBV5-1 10 ASSLRPNEQF
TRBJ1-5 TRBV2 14 ASSGQKMGLNQPQH
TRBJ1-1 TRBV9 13 ASSVARTGTHGDF
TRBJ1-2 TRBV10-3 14 AISEPTGGDWYGYT
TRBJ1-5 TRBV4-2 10 ASSPGDQPQH
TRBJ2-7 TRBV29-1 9 SAGTGVEQY
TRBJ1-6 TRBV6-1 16 ASSEAGTESSYNSPLH
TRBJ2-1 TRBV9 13 ASSVEAGAYNEQF
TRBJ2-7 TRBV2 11 ATLALVSYEQY
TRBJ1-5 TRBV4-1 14 ASSQAPWDARGPQH
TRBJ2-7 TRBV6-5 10 ASSPNGNEQY
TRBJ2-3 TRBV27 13 ASSPPGFRTDTQY
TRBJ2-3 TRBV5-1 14 ASSHQSGGRTDTQY
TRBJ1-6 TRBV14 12 ASSQGQGRSPLH
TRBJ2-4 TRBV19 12 ASSIDLERDIQY
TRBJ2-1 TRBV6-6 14 ASSYSRGSSYNEQF
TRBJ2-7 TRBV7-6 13 ASSLKTSGGDEQY
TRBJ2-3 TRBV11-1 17 ASSLSHSTGTSEQDTQY